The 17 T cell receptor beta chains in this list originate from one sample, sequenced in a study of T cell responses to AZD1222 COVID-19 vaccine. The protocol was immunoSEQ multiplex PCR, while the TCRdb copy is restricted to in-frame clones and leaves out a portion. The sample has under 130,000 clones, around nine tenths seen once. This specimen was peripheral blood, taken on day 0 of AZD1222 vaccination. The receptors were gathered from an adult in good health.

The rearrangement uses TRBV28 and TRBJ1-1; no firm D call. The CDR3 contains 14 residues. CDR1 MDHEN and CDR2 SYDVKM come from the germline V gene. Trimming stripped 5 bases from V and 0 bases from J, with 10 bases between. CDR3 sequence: CASSLRAVNTEAFF. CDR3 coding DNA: TGTGCCAGCAGTCTGCGGGCGGTGAACACTGAAGCTTTCTTT.

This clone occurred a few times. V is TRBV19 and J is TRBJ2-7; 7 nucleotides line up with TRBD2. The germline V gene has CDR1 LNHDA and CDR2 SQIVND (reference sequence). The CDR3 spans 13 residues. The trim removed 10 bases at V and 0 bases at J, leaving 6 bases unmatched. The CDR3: CATRAGSSYEQYF. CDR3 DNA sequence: TGTGCCACCAGAGCGGGAAGCTCCTACGAGCAGTACTTC.

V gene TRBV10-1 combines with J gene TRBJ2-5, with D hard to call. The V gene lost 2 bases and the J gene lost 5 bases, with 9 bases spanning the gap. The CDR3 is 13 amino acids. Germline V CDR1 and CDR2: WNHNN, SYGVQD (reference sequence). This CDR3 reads CASSEAVDETQYF. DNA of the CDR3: TGCGCCAGCAGTGAGGCGGTCGACGAGACCCAGTACTTC.

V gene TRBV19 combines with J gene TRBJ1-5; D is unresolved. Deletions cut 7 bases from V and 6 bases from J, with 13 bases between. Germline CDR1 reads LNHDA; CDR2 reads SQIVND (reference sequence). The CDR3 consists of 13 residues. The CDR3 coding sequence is TGTGCCAGTACCACCTCAGTAATTCAGCCCCAGCATTTT. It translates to CASTTSVIQPQHF.

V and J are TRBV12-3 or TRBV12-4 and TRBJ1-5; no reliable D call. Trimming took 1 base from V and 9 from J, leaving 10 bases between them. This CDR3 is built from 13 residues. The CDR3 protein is CASSLDAGRPQHF. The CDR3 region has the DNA TGTGCCAGCAGTTTAGACGCCGGGCGGCCCCAGCATTTT.

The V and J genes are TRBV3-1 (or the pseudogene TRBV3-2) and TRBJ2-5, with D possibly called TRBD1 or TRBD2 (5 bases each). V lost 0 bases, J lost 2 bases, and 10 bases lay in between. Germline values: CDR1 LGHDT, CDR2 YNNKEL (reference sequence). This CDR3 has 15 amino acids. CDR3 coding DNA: TGTGCCAGCAGCCAAGATTTGGGGGAACAAGAGACCCAGTACTTC. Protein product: CASSQDLGEQETQYF.

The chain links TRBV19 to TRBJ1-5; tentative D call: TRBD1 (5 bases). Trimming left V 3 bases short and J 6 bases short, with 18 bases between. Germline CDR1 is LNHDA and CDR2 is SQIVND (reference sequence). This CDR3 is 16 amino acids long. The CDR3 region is CASSIPRGGTAQPQHF. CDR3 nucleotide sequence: TGTGCCAGTAGTATTCCGCGGGGGGGTACTGCTCAGCCCCAGCATTTT.

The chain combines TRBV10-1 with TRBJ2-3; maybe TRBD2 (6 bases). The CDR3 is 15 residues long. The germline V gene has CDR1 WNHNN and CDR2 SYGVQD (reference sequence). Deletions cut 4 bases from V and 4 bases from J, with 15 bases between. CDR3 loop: CASSGAGSFPDTQYF. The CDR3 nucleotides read TGCGCCAGCAGTGGAGCCGGGAGTTTCCCAGATACGCAGTATTTT.

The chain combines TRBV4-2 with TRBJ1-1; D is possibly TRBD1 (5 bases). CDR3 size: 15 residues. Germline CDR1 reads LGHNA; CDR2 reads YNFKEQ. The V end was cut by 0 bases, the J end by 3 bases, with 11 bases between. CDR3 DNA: TGTGCCAGCAGCCAAGATCCAGGGTTTGACACTGAAGCTTTCTTT. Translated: CASSQDPGFDTEAFF.

The CDR3 loop is CASSLVASGTQYKLFF. CDR3 DNA sequence: TGTGCCAGCAGTTTAGTAGCTAGCGGGACGCAATACAAGCTGTTTTTT. The chain recombines TRBV27 with TRBJ2-2; 9 positions match TRBD2. Germline CDR1 MNHEY, CDR2 SMNVEV (reference sequence). V was clipped by 2 bases and J by 12 bases; unmatched bases: 13. The CDR3 has 16 residues.

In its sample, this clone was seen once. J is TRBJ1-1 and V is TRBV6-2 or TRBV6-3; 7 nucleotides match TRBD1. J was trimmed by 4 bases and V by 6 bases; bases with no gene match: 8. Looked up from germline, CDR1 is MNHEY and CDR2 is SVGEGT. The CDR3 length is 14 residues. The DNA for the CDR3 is TGTGCCAGCAGCGACAGGACAGGTGCCACTGAAGCTTTCTTT. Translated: CASSDRTGATEAFF.

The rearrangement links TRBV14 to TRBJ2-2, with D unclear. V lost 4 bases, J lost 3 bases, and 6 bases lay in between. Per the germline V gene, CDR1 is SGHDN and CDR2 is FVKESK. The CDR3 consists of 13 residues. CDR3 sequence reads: CASSPQYTGELFF. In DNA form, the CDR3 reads TGTGCCAGCAGCCCGCAGTACACCGGGGAGCTGTTTTTT.

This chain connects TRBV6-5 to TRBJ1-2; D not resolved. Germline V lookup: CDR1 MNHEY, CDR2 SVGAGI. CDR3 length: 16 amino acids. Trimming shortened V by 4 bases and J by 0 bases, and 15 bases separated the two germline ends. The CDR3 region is CASSFGPTEANYGYTF. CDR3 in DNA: TGTGCCAGCAGTTTCGGCCCAACGGAGGCTAACTATGGCTACACCTTC.

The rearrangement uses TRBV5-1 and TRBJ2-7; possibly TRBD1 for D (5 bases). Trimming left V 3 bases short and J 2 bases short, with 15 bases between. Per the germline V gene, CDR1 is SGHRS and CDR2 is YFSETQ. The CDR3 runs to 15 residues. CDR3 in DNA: TGCGCCAGCAGCTCCGGAACAGGTCTTACCTACGAGCAGTACTTC. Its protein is CASSSGTGLTYEQYF.

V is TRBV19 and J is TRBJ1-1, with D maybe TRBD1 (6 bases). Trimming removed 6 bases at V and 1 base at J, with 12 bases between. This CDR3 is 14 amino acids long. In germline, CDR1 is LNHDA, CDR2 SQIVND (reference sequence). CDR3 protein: CASSTGTRNTEAFF. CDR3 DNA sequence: TGTGCCAGTAGCACCGGGACACGGAACACTGAAGCTTTCTTT.

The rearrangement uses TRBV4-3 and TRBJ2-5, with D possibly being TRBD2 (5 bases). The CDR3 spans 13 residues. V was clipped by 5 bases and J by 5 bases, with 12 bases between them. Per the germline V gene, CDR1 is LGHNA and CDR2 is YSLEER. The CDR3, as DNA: TGCGCCAGCAGCTTAGCGCCCACCGAGACCCAGTACTTC. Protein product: CASSLAPTETQYF.

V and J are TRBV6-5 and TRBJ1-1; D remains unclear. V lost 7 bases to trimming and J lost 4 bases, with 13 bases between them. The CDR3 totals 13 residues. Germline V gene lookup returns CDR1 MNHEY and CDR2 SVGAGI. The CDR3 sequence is CASIQTPRTEAFF. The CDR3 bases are TGTGCCAGCATTCAGACACCACGCACTGAAGCTTTCTTT.